This T cell receptor (beta chain) was sequenced during a study of cytomegalovirus exposure and HLA in healthy donors. The overall study: Of roughly 400 genotyped donors, 70% to 85% clustered with self-reported Caucasian donors.

Study conclusions and caveats: In an earlier analysis, in roughly 600 donors, most V segments appeared productive either ~87% or ~30% of the time. Within a later analysis, the majority of CMV-associated TCR beta chains appeared HLA-restricted.

In germline, CDR1 is SGHAT, CDR2 FQNNGV. CDR3 size: 16 residues. V was pared by 3 bases and J by 8 bases, with 19 bases between. On this clone itself: Antigen unknown.

Primers: 60 Vbeta forward and 13 Jbeta reverse. Profiled with immunoSEQ multiplex PCR; TCRdb holds only in-frame clones, not every one. Of more than 100,000 clones in the sample, approximately 64% were seen once. The sample consisted of PBMCs. The origin of this receptor is a woman in her forties in good health and CMV-seronegative. The rearrangement links TRBV11-2 to TRBJ1-4, with a weak D call TRBD1 (5 bases). CDR3 region: CASSFDRLSGSEKLFF. The CDR3 region has the DNA TGTGCCAGCAGCTTCGACAGACTCTCCGGGTCCGAAAAACTGTTTTTT.